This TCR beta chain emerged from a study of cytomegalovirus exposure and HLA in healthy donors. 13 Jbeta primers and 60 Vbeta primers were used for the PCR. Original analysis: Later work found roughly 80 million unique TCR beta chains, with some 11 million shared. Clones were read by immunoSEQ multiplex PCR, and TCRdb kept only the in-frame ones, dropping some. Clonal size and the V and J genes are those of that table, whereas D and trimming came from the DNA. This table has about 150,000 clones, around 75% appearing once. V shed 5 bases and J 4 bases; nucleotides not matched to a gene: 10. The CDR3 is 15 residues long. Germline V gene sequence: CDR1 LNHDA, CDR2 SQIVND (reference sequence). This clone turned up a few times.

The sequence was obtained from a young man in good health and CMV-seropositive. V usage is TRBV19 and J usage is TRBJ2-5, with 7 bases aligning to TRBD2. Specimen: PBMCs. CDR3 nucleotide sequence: TGTGCCAGTAGTCCCGACGGGAGGAGGGGAGAGACCCAGTACTTC. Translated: CASSPDGRRGETQYF.